The clone carrying this T cell receptor (beta chain) came up a few times. Antigen specificity is unknown. The CDR3 is 16 amino acids. Germline V gene data show CDR1 as SEHNR and CDR2 as FQNEAQ (reference sequence). V shed 0 bases and J shed 5 bases, with 15 bases lying between them. These data come from a study of T-cell memory formation after mild COVID-19. Overall study results and limits: Researchers report contracting CD4+ clones mostly in CM and EM, with CD8+ clones in EMRA. Contracting clones from day 15 to 85 had balanced CD4/CD8; later expanders favoured CD4+.

Each CDR3 protein gets one entry after TCRdb re-called the 5' RACE reads with MiXCR. Of 130,000 to 150,000 distinct CDR3 sequences in the sample, 6% to 6.5% were seen once. The sequence came from an adult woman who had mild COVID-19 (a few samples of this study predate the infection). Cell type and time point are not known. The chain has TRBV7-9 and TRBJ2-3; D is unresolved. The sequenced material came from PBMCs or a T cell subset sorted from them (not recorded which). CDR3 amino acids: CASSLASLPSGDTQYF. CDR3 sequence (DNA): TGTGCCAGCAGCTTAGCTTCACTGCCGTCGGGAGATACGCAGTATTTT.